This is a list of T cell receptor beta chains from one sample in a study of blood T cell repertoires in COVID-19. TCRdb's copy holds only in-frame clones and misses some; the assay was immunoSEQ multiplex PCR. The sample consists of about 200,000 clones, roughly four fifths of them appearing once. The sequenced sample consisted of PBMCs or T cells enriched from blood (not recorded which). Source of these receptors: a woman aged 45-65 years who had been exposed to COVID-19. The conserved cysteine and the conserved F or W are not part of the CDR3 here.

V	J	CDR3
TRBV3-1/TRBV3-2	TRBJ2-3	ASSQERRLAGGDTQY
TRBV28	TRBJ1-5	ATSGNTRGWTNQPQH
TRBV19	TRBJ1-2	ASKGASSNYGYT
TRBV12-2	TRBJ2-5	ASRFPSRRQGVETQY
TRBV5-1	TRBJ1-1	ASSWGQGSAEAF
TRBV6-5	TRBJ2-2	ASSYRGGTGELF
TRBV19	TRBJ1-2	ASSSEGQGAGYT
TRBV7-8	TRBJ1-5	ASSLAGTRNQPQH
TRBV5-1	TRBJ1-1	ASSLERTGTEAF
TRBV12-5	TRBJ2-2	ASGLVLLAGNTGELF
TRBV7-3	TRBJ2-2	ASSSMAAGELF
TRBV7-9	TRBJ2-3	ASSPTDTQY
TRBV13	TRBJ1-1	ASSSWEGAF
TRBV4-3	TRBJ1-5	ASSRRLGQGGGSNQPQH
TRBV5-1	TRBJ2-1	ASSSGLAGGAEQF
TRBV9	TRBJ2-1	ASSVGPTGGTNEQF
TRBV4-1	TRBJ1-2	ASSQDEMGRARGYT
TRBV5-1	TRBJ1-3	ASSLRGSGNTIY
TRBV10-3	TRBJ2-1	AISESEGAGNEQF
TRBV7-8	TRBJ1-2	ASSLAGRDYGYT
TRBV12-3/TRBV12-4	TRBJ1-2	ASSNQDWYGYT
TRBV24-1	TRBJ1-1	APSRTANTEAF
TRBV2	TRBJ1-2	ASSLQDYGYT
TRBV7-2	TRBJ1-1	ASSLGGQGALAGEAF
TRBV6-5	TRBJ2-5	ASRASGRETQY
TRBV13	TRBJ2-7	ASRMAGGPALEQY
TRBV3-1/TRBV3-2	TRBJ2-5	ASLGLAAGETQY
TRBV2	TRBJ1-1	ASSEVGRGNTEAF
TRBV10-3	TRBJ1-5	AIPQGGNQPQH
TRBV9	TRBJ2-4	ASSVDGNIQY
TRBV19	TRBJ1-4	ASSISPGQGDEKLF
TRBV9	TRBJ1-1	ASSFSGGANTEAF
TRBV29-1	TRBJ1-5	SVVSTAGEPQH
TRBV7-2	TRBJ2-1	ASSFGGGDEQF
TRBV6-5	TRBJ1-2	ASRDRDLEGYT
TRBV4-3	TRBJ1-4	ASSQESGVGEKLF
TRBV28	TRBJ1-2	ASSLTGLGGYT
TRBV5-6	TRBJ2-2	ASSLYRGMGTGELF
TRBV7-2	TRBJ2-3	ASSSRDYTDTQY
TRBV28	TRBJ1-1	ASSRNRYEAF
TRBV6-5	TRBJ1-5	ASRGGGGPQH
TRBV24-1	TRBJ2-2	ATSETRSGELF
TRBV6-5	TRBJ2-7	ASEGYEQY
TRBV29-1	TRBJ1-1	SVEGLLNTEAF
TRBV2	TRBJ2-1	ASSEPYNEQF
TRBV7-9	TRBJ2-7	ASSRTGGDYEQY
TRBV4-3	TRBJ2-3	ASSQSVRATDTQY